This T cell receptor (beta chain) was sequenced for a study of technical replicates of blood from a handful of donors. Some clones are missing from TCRdb's copy, which holds only in-frame ones; the method was immunoSEQ multiplex PCR. The table includes tens of thousands of clones, approximately 92% detected once. Germline lookup yields CDR1 LGHNA and CDR2 YNFKEQ. Trimming took off 0 bases at V and 8 bases at J, with 12 bases between the two ends. The CDR3 has 14 residues. The specimen was PBMCs. The sequence was collected from a human donor in good health. Some clones in this sample may be carry-over from other donors' samples. V is TRBV4-2 and J is TRBJ2-3; D perhaps matches TRBD2 (6 bases). CDR3 region: CASSQETSGGTQYF. For the CDR3, the DNA is TGTGCCAGCAGCCAAGAGACTAGTGGGGGTACGCAGTATTTT.